Below, 24 T cell receptor beta chains from the same sample are listed, as sequenced in a study of blood T cell repertoires in COVID-19. Sequencing was performed with immunoSEQ multiplex PCR; in TCRdb, only in-frame clones are kept and a portion is missing. The sample comprises 300,000 to 450,000 clones, approximately 77% of which are singletons, and 1.1% rests with the top ten. The sample was peripheral blood. The receptors were gathered from a human donor with acute or convalescent COVID-19. The donor label of this sample is uncertain.

The chain couples TRBV6-5 to TRBJ1-2, with D maybe TRBD1 (6 bases). CDR3 length: 15 amino acids. CDR1 and CDR2 (germline): MNHEY, SVGAGI. V was pared by 8 bases and J by 4 bases, with 20 bases between. The CDR3 reads CASPSAPDRPYGYTF. The CDR3 DNA is TGTGCCAGCCCCTCCGCCCCCGACAGGCCCTATGGCTACACCTTC.

This chain uses TRBV28 with TRBJ1-1; tentative D call: TRBD1 (6 bases). CDR1 is MDHEN, CDR2 SYDVKM, per germline. The CDR3 has 13 residues. V was pared by 2 bases and J by 11 bases, with 15 bases between. In nucleotides, the CDR3 is TGTGCCAGCAGTTTAAGGGGGAACCCGAGGGCTTTCTTT. It codes for CASSLRGNPRAFF.

This chain joins TRBV6-5 and TRBJ2-7, with TRBD2 identical over 7 bases. The V gene's germline CDR1 is MNHEY and CDR2 SVGAGI. V shed 2 bases and J 4 bases; nucleotides not matched to a gene: 5. The CDR3 is 14 amino acids. The CDR3 is CASSYRERGYEQYF. The DNA of the CDR3 is TGTGCCAGCAGTTACAGAGAGCGGGGTTACGAGCAGTACTTC.

This clone occurred a few times. The chain recombines TRBV7-9 with TRBJ2-3, with TRBD2 identical over 8 bases. V dropped 5 bases and J dropped 1; count of bases not matched to a gene: 11. Per the germline V gene, CDR1 is SEHNR and CDR2 is FQNEAQ (reference sequence). The CDR3 runs to 17 residues. DNA for the CDR3: TGTGCCAGCAGCCCTCCGGGGGGGCATCCCCGCACAGATACGCAGTATTTT. Protein product: CASSPPGGHPRTDTQYF. Full variable domain (outside the CDR3, taken from reference TRBV7-9 and TRBJ2-3): DTGVSQNPRHKITKRGQNVTFRCDPISEHNRLYWYRQTLGQGPEFLTYFQNEAQLEKSRLLSDRFSAERPKGSFSTLEIQRTEQGDSAMYLCASSPPGGHPRTDTQYFGPGTRLTVL.

The rearrangement joins TRBV5-1 to TRBJ1-1, with 9 nucleotides matching TRBD1. V was pared by 2 bases and J by 7 bases, with 6 bases of the junction left unmatched. The CDR3 sequence is 14 residues long. Germline assignment: CDR1 SGHRS and CDR2 YFSETQ. The CDR3: CASSLQGARGEAFF. In DNA form, the CDR3 reads TGCGCCAGCAGCTTACAGGGGGCTAGAGGTGAAGCTTTCTTT. Drawing the rest from reference TRBV5-1 and TRBJ1-1, the complete variable domain is KAGVTQTPRYLIKTRGQQVTLSCSPISGHRSVSWYQQTPGQGLQFLFEYFSETQRNKGNFPGRFSGRQFSNSRSEMNVSTLELGDSALYLCASSLQGARGEAFFGQGTRLTVV.

The rearrangement links TRBV19 to TRBJ1-1, with a weak D call TRBD1 (5 bases). The CDR3 loop spans 16 amino acids. The V and J ends lost 7 bases and 0 bases respectively, with 18 bases between them. Germline V gene data show CDR1 as LNHDA and CDR2 as SQIVND (reference sequence). CDR3 loop: CASKKYPTEMNTEAFF. The CDR3 nucleotides are TGTGCCAGTAAAAAGTACCCGACAGAAATGAACACTGAAGCTTTCTTT. The full variable domain, rest sourced from reference TRBV19 and TRBJ1-1, is DGGITQSPKYLFRKEGQNVTLSCEQNLNHDAMYWYRQDPGQGLRLIYYSQIVNDFQKGDIAEGYSVSREKKESFPLTVTSAQKNPTAFYLCASKKYPTEMNTEAFFGQGTRLTVV.

The rearrangement links TRBV9 to TRBJ1-1, with 9 bases matching TRBD1. Germline CDR1 is SGDLS and CDR2 is YYNGEE. V lost 2 bases, J lost 2 bases, and 4 bases stayed unmatched. CDR3 length equals 15 residues. The CDR3 region is CASSVLQGANTEAFF. The CDR3 DNA is TGTGCCAGCAGCGTCCTACAGGGGGCCAACACTGAAGCTTTCTTT.

The V and J genes are TRBV7-2 and TRBJ1-6; tentatively, D is TRBD1 (6 bases). CDR1 and CDR2 from the germline V gene are SGHTA and FQGNSA. This CDR3 has 15 residues. The V gene lost 5 bases and the J gene lost 5 bases, with 13 bases spanning the gap. In DNA form, the CDR3 reads TGTGCCAGCAGCAAACAGGGACACGATAATTCACCCCTCCACTTT. Translation gives CASSKQGHDNSPLHF.

CDR3: CASSELKRGHSYNEQFF. The CDR3 nucleotides are TGTGCCAGCAGTGAATTGAAGCGGGGCCACTCCTACAATGAGCAGTTCTTC. The chain carries TRBV2 and TRBJ2-1; 7 nucleotides line up with TRBD2. V was clipped by 2 bases and J by 0 bases; unmatched bases: 7. CDR1 is SNHLY, CDR2 FYNNEI, per germline. CDR3 length: 17 amino acids.

The chain combines TRBV5-4 with TRBJ2-7, with D tentatively TRBD2 (5 bases). This CDR3 has 14 amino acids. V was pared by 4 bases and J by 5 bases, with 16 bases between. Germline CDR1 and CDR2: SGHNT and YYREEE (reference sequence). CDR3 coding DNA: TGTGCCAGCAGCCTGGGCGGGTCAGCGGACGAGCAGTACTTC. It translates to CASSLGGSADEQYF.

This sequence joins TRBV27 and TRBJ2-3; 10 nucleotides line up with TRBD2. The CDR3 is made up of 17 amino acids. V lost 8 bases to trimming and J lost 1 base; unmatched junction nucleotides: 12. Germline V CDR1 and CDR2: MNHEY, SMNVEV (reference sequence). This chain's CDR3 is CASSGLAVAVGTDTQYF. CDR3 in DNA: TGTGCCAGCTCCGGACTAGCGGTTGCTGTGGGCACAGATACGCAGTATTTT.

This clone was seen only once. V is TRBV5-8 and J is TRBJ2-2; 7 nucleotides line up with TRBD1. Germline loops: CDR1 SGHTS, CDR2 YDEGEE. This CDR3 is built from 18 residues. V lost 2 bases and J lost 3; bases outside the gene matches: 13. Here the CDR3 reads CASSFPLYRGRHTGELFF. DNA of the CDR3: TGTGCCAGCAGCTTCCCACTCTACAGGGGTCGGCACACCGGGGAGCTGTTTTTT. Complete variable domain (other parts from reference TRBV5-8 and TRBJ2-2): EAGVTQSPTHLIKTRGQQATLRCSPISGHTSVYWYQQALGLGLQFLLWYDEGEERNRGNFPPRFSGRQFPNYSSELNVNALELEDSALYLCASSFPLYRGRHTGELFFGEGSRLTVL.

A note on this clone: The identical CDR3 is also encoded by other nucleotide sequences in the sample. The V call is TRBV7-2, the J call TRBJ1-4, with 7 bases that match TRBD1. Trimming took 3 bases from V and 4 from J; bases not matched to a gene: 2. In germline, CDR1 is SGHTA, CDR2 FQGNSA. The CDR3 has 14 amino acids. The CDR3 reads CASSLDRINEKLFF. The CDR3, as DNA: TGTGCCAGCAGCTTGGACAGGATTAATGAAAAACTGTTTTTT.

The chain couples TRBV18 to TRBJ2-1, with 11 bases fitting TRBD2. The V and J ends lost 3 bases and 3 bases, in that order; junction bases with no gene match: 4. This CDR3 is 16 amino acids long. Per germline, CDR1 KGHSH and CDR2 LQKENI. The CDR3 DNA follows: TGTGCCAGCTCACCCCAAACTAGCGGGGGCTACAATGAGCAGTTCTTC. Amino acids: CASSPQTSGGYNEQFF. The whole variable domain, remainder taken from reference TRBV18 and TRBJ2-1, is NAGVMQNPRHLVRRRGQEARLRCSPMKGHSHVYWYRQLPEEGLKFMVYLQKENIIDESGMPKERFSAEFPKEGPSILRIQQVVRGDSAAYFCASSPQTSGGYNEQFFGPGTRLTVL.

This chain connects TRBV20-1 to TRBJ2-7; a possible D gene is TRBD2 (7 bases). The V end lost 3 bases, the J end lost 3 bases, and 12 bases lay between the germline ends. Germline CDR1 DFQATT, CDR2 SNEGSKA (reference sequence). This CDR3 region has 13 residues. Here the CDR3 reads CSASRGADYEQYF. CDR3 in DNA: TGCAGTGCTAGTCGGGGGGCCGACTACGAGCAGTACTTC.

The chain employs TRBV18 and TRBJ1-1; maybe TRBD1 (5 bases). This CDR3 contains 16 residues. The V end was cut by 3 bases, the J end by 1 base, with 15 bases between. Germline-derived CDR1 and CDR2 are KGHSH and LQKENI. The CDR3 bases are TGTGCCAGCTCACCCTCAGGGTTCGGAAGGAACACTGAAGCTTTCTTT. Translating gives CASSPSGFGRNTEAFF.

The J gene is TRBJ1-4, the V gene TRBV28; perhaps TRBD1 as D (6 bases). CDR1 is MDHEN and CDR2 is SYDVKM in the germline V gene. V lost 5 bases, J lost 5 bases, and 15 bases lay in between. The CDR3 contains 15 residues. For the CDR3, the DNA is TGTGCCAGCAGTCCCCCACAGGGCGCAAATGAAAAACTGTTTTTT. This codes for CASSPPQGANEKLFF.

This clone was seen only a few times. The V and J genes are TRBV19 and TRBJ1-2, with D perhaps TRBD1 (6 bases). This CDR3 spans 10 amino acids. In germline, CDR1 is LNHDA, CDR2 SQIVND (reference sequence). Trimming took 9 bases from V and 5 from J, leaving 7 bases between them. CDR3 sequence (DNA): TGTGCCAGCCAGGGGTATGGCTACACCTTC. This codes for CASQGYGYTF.

This rearrangement joins TRBV5-4 to TRBJ1-5; perhaps TRBD1 as D (6 bases). This CDR3 is built from 14 residues. Per germline, CDR1 SGHNT and CDR2 YYREEE (reference sequence). Trimming removed 0 bases at V and 4 bases at J, with 8 bases between. CDR3 residues: CASSLEQGNQPQHF. In DNA form, the CDR3 reads TGTGCCAGCAGCTTGGAGCAGGGGAATCAGCCCCAGCATTTT.

This sequence joins TRBV2 and TRBJ2-7, with 10 bases aligning to TRBD1. This CDR3 contains 14 residues. The germline gives CDR1 SNHLY, CDR2 FYNNEI. Trimming took 6 bases from V and 3 from J; bases not matched to a gene: 5. The CDR3 sequence is CASREDRGVYEQYF. As DNA, the CDR3 is TGTGCCAGCAGGGAGGACAGGGGGGTCTACGAGCAGTACTTC. Using reference TRBV2 and TRBJ2-7 for the parts outside the CDR3, the full variable domain is EPEVTQTPSHQVTQMGQEVILRCVPISNHLYFYWYRQILGQKVEFLVSFYNNEISEKSEIFDDQFSVERPDGSNFTLKIRSTKLEDSAMYFCASREDRGVYEQYFGPGTRLTVT.

V usage is TRBV12-3 or TRBV12-4 and J usage is TRBJ1-2; D uncertain. The CDR3 contains 12 residues. Trimming left V 0 bases short and J 7 bases short, with 6 bases between. CDR3 protein: CASSLALGGYTF. CDR3 nucleotides: TGTGCCAGCAGTTTAGCGCTAGGTGGCTACACCTTC.

The chain employs TRBV18 and TRBJ1-1; 8 bases fit TRBD1. V dropped 6 bases and J dropped 1; count of bases not matched to a gene: 13. CDR1 is KGHSH and CDR2 is LQKENI in the germline V gene. CDR3 length equals 17 residues. In DNA, the CDR3 is TGTGCCAGCTCGCCGGGACAGGTAGGGGCGAGGAACACTGAAGCTTTCTTT. Residues: CASSPGQVGARNTEAFF. The whole variable domain, remainder taken from reference TRBV18 and TRBJ1-1, is NAGVMQNPRHLVRRRGQEARLRCSPMKGHSHVYWYRQLPEEGLKFMVYLQKENIIDESGMPKERFSAEFPKEGPSILRIQQVVRGDSAAYFCASSPGQVGARNTEAFFGQGTRLTVV.

This sequence joins TRBV18 and TRBJ2-5; no firm D call. Germline CDR1 reads KGHSH; CDR2 reads LQKENI. CDR3 length: 13 amino acids. V was shortened by 6 bases and J by 3 bases, with 11 bases between the two germline ends. CDR3 nucleotide sequence: TGTGCCAGCTCCCTAAGACAAAAAGAGACCCAGTACTTC. The encoded protein is CASSLRQKETQYF. The whole variable domain, filled in from reference TRBV18 and TRBJ2-5, reads NAGVMQNPRHLVRRRGQEARLRCSPMKGHSHVYWYRQLPEEGLKFMVYLQKENIIDESGMPKERFSAEFPKEGPSILRIQQVVRGDSAAYFCASSLRQKETQYFGPGTRLLVL.

The rearrangement joins TRBV7-9 to TRBJ1-6; no clear D. Trimming took off 3 bases at V and 11 bases at J, with 11 bases between the two ends. The CDR3 totals 13 residues. The germline gives CDR1 SEHNR, CDR2 FQNEAQ (reference sequence). The CDR3 region has the DNA TGTGCCAGCAGCTTCGAGGGAGTCCCACCCCTCCACTTT. It specifies CASSFEGVPPLHF.